The next 29 T cell receptor beta chains were all read from a single sample in a study of blood T cell repertoires in COVID-19. The protocol was immunoSEQ multiplex PCR, while the TCRdb copy is restricted to in-frame clones and leaves out a portion. The data contain almost 200,000 clones, about 89% of them singletons. The sample comprised PBMCs or T cells enriched from blood (not recorded which). These receptors were collected from a woman under 30 who had recovered from COVID-19.

The chain recombines TRBV5-1 with TRBJ2-3; TRBD1 matches at 8 bases. The CDR3 is made up of 14 amino acids. Germline V gene data show CDR1 as SGHRS and CDR2 as YFSETQ. Trimming took 3 bases from V and 4 from J; bases not matched to a gene: 4. The CDR3 loop is CASSWQGAADTQYF. CDR3 nucleotide sequence: TGCGCCAGCAGCTGGCAGGGGGCCGCAGATACGCAGTATTTT.

The sample holds one count of this clone. CDR3 residues: CASSYRTGWTEAFF. CDR3 nucleotides: TGTGCCAGCAGTTACCGGACAGGGTGGACTGAAGCTTTCTTT. The chain links TRBV6-5 to TRBJ1-1; TRBD1 matches at 8 bases. The CDR3 loop spans 14 amino acids. V was clipped by 2 bases and J by 5 bases; unmatched bases: 4. Per the germline V gene, CDR1 is MNHEY and CDR2 is SVGAGI.

The chain combines TRBV6-5 with TRBJ1-1; TRBD1 agrees at 7 bases. Germline values: CDR1 MNHEY, CDR2 SVGAGI. V shed 4 bases and J 5 bases; nucleotides not matched to a gene: 10. The CDR3 totals 15 residues. This chain's CDR3 is CASSLGGAGRTEAFF. The CDR3 bases are TGTGCCAGCAGTTTAGGGGGCGCGGGGAGAACTGAAGCTTTCTTT.

This clone was seen a single time. The chain has TRBV27 and TRBJ1-6; 7 positions agree with TRBD1. Germline CDR1 and CDR2: MNHEY and SMNVEV (reference sequence). The CDR3 loop spans 17 amino acids. With 3 bases clipped from V and 7 bases from J, the junction kept 12 bases outside the gene matches. CDR3 protein: CASSFIKGQGDNSPLHF. The CDR3 DNA reads as TGTGCCAGCAGTTTCATCAAGGGCCAGGGGGACAATTCACCCCTCCACTTT.

The chain has TRBV6-5 and TRBJ2-7, with TRBD1 matching over 8 bases. The CDR3 extends over 16 amino acids. Germline CDR1 reads MNHEY; CDR2 reads SVGAGI. After removal of 3 bases from V and 1 base from J, the junction contained 8 bases not matched to a gene. CDR3 sequence: CASSYLDREVSYEQYF. Written as DNA, the CDR3 is TGTGCCAGCAGTTATTTGGACAGGGAGGTGTCCTACGAGCAGTACTTC.

This clone was seen only a few times. The V gene is TRBV24-1, the J gene TRBJ1-5; 11 bases map to TRBD1. After removal of 9 bases from V and 4 bases from J, the junction contained 7 bases not matched to a gene. The CDR3 is made up of 15 amino acids. Germline V gene sequence: CDR1 KGHDR, CDR2 SFDVKD. The CDR3 reads CATGEGQGGNQPQHF. CDR3 coding DNA: TGTGCCACCGGGGAGGGACAGGGGGGAAATCAGCCCCAGCATTTT.

Details on this clone: Its ends do not fully match the called genes, so a read error is possible. V is TRBV5-1 and J is TRBJ1-2, with 7 positions matching TRBD1. The length of the CDR3 is 14 residues. Germline-derived CDR1 and CDR2 are SGHRS and YFSETQ. In nucleotides, the CDR3 is TGCGCCAGCAGCTTAGGGACAGCCAAGGATGGCTACATCTTC. Protein: CASSLGTAKDGYIF.

The V and J genes are TRBV6-5 and TRBJ2-7; 10 nucleotides line up with TRBD1. J lost 3 bases, V lost 8 bases, and 7 bases had no gene match. Germline V gene sequence: CDR1 MNHEY, CDR2 SVGAGI. The length of the CDR3 is 14 residues. In DNA, the CDR3 is TGTGCCAGCGGGGAGACAGGGGGCCTCTACGAGCAGTACTTC. Translation gives CASGETGGLYEQYF.

The gene calls are TRBV5-1 and TRBJ1-5, with D unclear. Trimming left V 4 bases short and J 4 bases short, with 9 bases between. The CDR3 totals 13 residues. Germline CDR1 reads SGHRS; CDR2 reads YFSETQ. CDR3 in amino acids: CASSEGINQPQHF. In nucleotides, the CDR3 is TGCGCCAGCAGCGAGGGCATAAATCAGCCCCAGCATTTT.

The chain links TRBV7-7 to TRBJ2-3; 8 bases map to TRBD2. The CDR3 spans 16 residues. Germline V gene sequence: CDR1 SSHAT, CDR2 FNYEAQ (reference sequence). The ends lost 1 base at V and 1 base at J; junction bases unmatched: 4. The CDR3 reads CASSLGGRGGTDTQYF. CDR3 bases: TGTGCCAGCAGCTTAGGAGGGCGGGGGGGCACAGATACGCAGTATTTT.

This clone is a singleton in its sample. The chain carries TRBV2 and TRBJ2-1, with 7 positions matching TRBD1. The CDR3 is 15 amino acids. CDR1 and CDR2 (germline): SNHLY, FYNNEI. Losses at the gene ends were 6 bases for V and 4 bases for J; bases not matched to a gene: 9. The CDR3 here is CASRNEGAAYNEQFF. CDR3 nucleotide sequence: TGTGCCAGCAGGAACGAGGGGGCGGCGTACAATGAGCAGTTCTTC.

V usage is TRBV10-3 and J usage is TRBJ1-6; 7 bases map to TRBD1. Germline V gene lookup returns CDR1 ENHRY and CDR2 SYGVKD. The V segment lost 6 bases and the J segment 5 bases; nucleotides outside the gene matches: 7. This CDR3 has 15 residues. CDR3 protein: CAIRRQGDNNSPLHF. As DNA, the CDR3 is TGTGCCATCAGGCGACAGGGAGATAATAATTCACCCCTCCACTTT.

The chain joins TRBV2 to TRBJ2-2, with TRBD2 matching 13 bases. After removal of 8 bases from V and 0 bases from J, the junction contained 6 bases not matched to a gene. The germline V gene has CDR1 SNHLY and CDR2 FYNNEI. The CDR3 totals 17 residues. CDR3: CASRRLAGGANTGELFF. In DNA, the CDR3 is TGTGCCAGCCGACGACTAGCGGGGGGCGCGAACACCGGGGAGCTGTTTTTT.

The genes are TRBV10-2 and TRBJ2-1; D possibly corresponds to TRBD2 (5 bases). From germline, CDR1 is WSHSY and CDR2 SAAADI. The V and J ends lost 7 bases and 2 bases respectively, with 21 bases between them. The CDR3 runs to 17 residues. CDR3 region: CASKEADAFYAYNEQFF. The CDR3 DNA reads TGCGCCAGCAAGGAGGCTGACGCATTCTATGCCTACAATGAGCAGTTCTTC.

V gene TRBV10-3 combines with J gene TRBJ1-5; 9 bases agree with TRBD1. The V gene's germline CDR1 is ENHRY and CDR2 SYGVKD. This CDR3 comprises 14 residues. J lost 4 bases, V lost 6 bases, and 4 bases had no gene match. The DNA of the CDR3 is TGTGCCATCAGGGAAGACAGGGGGAATCAGCCCCAGCATTTT. Translation gives CAIREDRGNQPQHF.

The chain couples TRBV5-4 to TRBJ1-1; tentative D call: TRBD1 (6 bases). The V gene lost 1 base and the J gene lost 8 bases, with 12 bases spanning the gap. CDR3 length equals 13 residues. Germline CDR1 is SGHNT and CDR2 is YYREEE (reference sequence). The CDR3 DNA follows: TGTGCCAGCAGCTTGTCCGGCGACAGGGAAGCTTTCTTT. It is translated as CASSLSGDREAFF.

CDR3 residues: CASSLVQNPGSGAFF. For the CDR3, the DNA is TGTGCCAGCAGCTTAGTTCAAAACCCAGGGTCCGGGGCTTTCTTT. The J gene is TRBJ1-1, the V gene TRBV7-9; D perhaps matches TRBD1 (5 bases). Germline values: CDR1 SEHNR, CDR2 FQNEAQ (reference sequence). The CDR3 covers 15 residues. V lost 1 base and J 11 bases, leaving 20 bases between the germline ends.

The V call is TRBV30, the J call TRBJ1-5; D unresolved. V was trimmed by 1 base and J by 0 bases, leaving 7 bases between them. CDR1 GTSNPN and CDR2 SVGIG come from the germline V gene (reference sequence). This CDR3 has 14 residues. The CDR3 sequence is CAWSEDYSNQPQHF. The DNA of the CDR3 is TGTGCCTGGAGTGAGGACTATAGCAATCAGCCCCAGCATTTT.

This clone appeared once. The gene calls are TRBV12-3 or TRBV12-4 and TRBJ2-7, with TRBD1 matching over 7 bases. Losses at the gene ends were 8 bases for V and 5 bases for J; bases not matched to a gene: 6. The CDR3 sequence is 12 residues long. DNA for the CDR3: TGTGCCAGCCGTTCGACAGGGCACGAGCAGTACTTC. Translating it yields CASRSTGHEQYF.

This chain joins TRBV2 and TRBJ2-2, with 8 positions matching TRBD2. Germline assignment: CDR1 SNHLY and CDR2 FYNNEI. After removal of 2 bases from V and 4 bases from J, the junction contained 6 bases not matched to a gene. CDR3 length: 16 amino acids. CDR3 loop: CASSEFAGGGTGELFF. The CDR3 DNA reads TGTGCCAGCAGTGAATTTGCGGGGGGTGGCACCGGGGAGCTGTTTTTT.

V is TRBV2 and J is TRBJ1-2; no definite D call. Looked up from germline, CDR1 is SNHLY and CDR2 is FYNNEI. The CDR3 is 14 amino acids. V was cut by 3 bases and J by 5 bases, with 13 bases left in between. The CDR3 nucleotides are TGTGCCAGCAGTGACCCTACGACAACGTATGGCTACACCTTC. As protein: CASSDPTTTYGYTF.

The V call is TRBV6-6, the J call TRBJ1-3; D remains ambiguous. CDR1 and CDR2 from the germline V gene are MNHNY and SVGAGI (reference sequence). The CDR3 is made up of 14 amino acids. V lost 2 bases and J 0 bases, leaving 5 bases between the germline ends. Here the CDR3 DNA reads TGTGCCAGCAGTTACGCAGACTCTGGAAACACCATATATTTT. Its protein is CASSYADSGNTIYF.

The V gene is TRBV5-1, the J gene TRBJ1-5, with D uncertain. Trimming took 3 bases from V and 4 from J, leaving 8 bases between them. Germline V lookup: CDR1 SGHRS, CDR2 YFSETQ. The CDR3 spans 13 residues. This CDR3 is CASSSDGNQPQHF. As DNA, the CDR3 is TGCGCCAGCAGCTCCGACGGGAATCAGCCCCAGCATTTT.

The CDR3 loop is CASSSTGEEYNEQFF. DNA for the CDR3: TGTGCCAGTAGTTCTACAGGGGAGGAATACAATGAGCAGTTCTTC. J is TRBJ2-1 and V is TRBV19; weak D call: TRBD1 (7 bases). Germline V gene sequence: CDR1 LNHDA, CDR2 SQIVND (reference sequence). V lost 5 bases to trimming and J lost 4 bases, with 15 bases between them. The CDR3 is 15 residues long.

In this sample, this clone turned up a few times. The chain combines TRBV29-1 with TRBJ2-7; D possibly corresponds to TRBD2 (5 bases). This CDR3 contains 14 residues. With 5 bases removed from V and 1 base from J, the gap between germline ends came to 15 bases. Germline CDR1 and CDR2: SQVTM and ANQGSEA. CDR3 DNA: TGCAGCGTTTCCCGGGATTTCCATTCCTACGAGCAGTACTTC. Its protein is CSVSRDFHSYEQYF.

V is TRBV29-1 and J is TRBJ1-1, with 10 bases identical to TRBD1. The V gene end was trimmed by 7 bases and the J gene end by 4 bases; junction bases not matched to a gene: 3. CDR3 length: 12 residues. The germline gives CDR1 SQVTM, CDR2 ANQGSEA. The CDR3 loop is CSGGQGLTEAFF. The CDR3 coding sequence is TGCAGCGGGGGACAGGGGCTCACTGAAGCTTTCTTT.

This sequence joins TRBV6-5 and TRBJ2-5, with D possibly matching TRBD2 (6 bases). CDR1 MNHEY and CDR2 SVGAGI come from the germline V gene. The ends were cut back, 6 bases at V and 5 bases at J, with 19 bases in the middle. The CDR3 spans 15 residues. CDR3 bases: TGTGCCAGCAGCCAAACAAGGGGACTTACGGAGACCCAGTACTTC. It is translated as CASSQTRGLTETQYF.

A single count supports this clone. The chain couples TRBV13 to TRBJ2-7; the match to TRBD2 covers 8 bases. The junction had 7 bases not matched to a gene; V was cut back by 0 bases and J by 0 bases. Germline CDR1 and CDR2: PRHDT and FYEKMQ (reference sequence). This CDR3 is 17 amino acids long. CDR3 sequence reads: CASSLGAYGGVSYEQYF. For the CDR3, the DNA is TGTGCCAGCAGCTTAGGGGCCTACGGGGGGGTCTCCTACGAGCAGTACTTC.

The rearrangement uses TRBV9 and TRBJ1-3; possibly TRBD1 for D (6 bases). Trimming stripped 5 bases from V and 0 bases from J, with 9 bases between. Germline lookup yields CDR1 SGDLS and CDR2 YYNGEE. This CDR3 is 14 amino acids long. The DNA of the CDR3 is TGTGCCAGCAGTGACAGGAACTCTGGAAACACCATATATTTT. Its translation: CASSDRNSGNTIYF.